This T cell receptor (beta chain) was observed in a study of beta chain features in type 1 diabetes. Expressed TCRB transcripts were sequenced because the entire RNA isolate underwent reverse transcription. Using immunoSEQ multiplex PCR, the repertoire was profiled, and TCRdb retains in-frame clones only, with some absent. The sample has 680,000 or so clones, roughly 15% seen once. The CDR3 sequence is 13 residues long. V lost 7 bases, J lost 7 bases, and 16 bases lay in between. The germline V gene encodes CDR1 MNHEY and CDR2 SVGAGI. The sequence was obtained from a man aged 18 to 30 in good health. Specimen: naive CD4+ T cells from blood. V gene TRBV6-5 combines with J gene TRBJ2-5; TRBD1 is a possible D gene (6 bases). CDR3 amino acids: CASTAWDIGTQYF. The CDR3 DNA reads TGTGCCAGCACCGCATGGGACATCGGGACCCAGTACTTC.